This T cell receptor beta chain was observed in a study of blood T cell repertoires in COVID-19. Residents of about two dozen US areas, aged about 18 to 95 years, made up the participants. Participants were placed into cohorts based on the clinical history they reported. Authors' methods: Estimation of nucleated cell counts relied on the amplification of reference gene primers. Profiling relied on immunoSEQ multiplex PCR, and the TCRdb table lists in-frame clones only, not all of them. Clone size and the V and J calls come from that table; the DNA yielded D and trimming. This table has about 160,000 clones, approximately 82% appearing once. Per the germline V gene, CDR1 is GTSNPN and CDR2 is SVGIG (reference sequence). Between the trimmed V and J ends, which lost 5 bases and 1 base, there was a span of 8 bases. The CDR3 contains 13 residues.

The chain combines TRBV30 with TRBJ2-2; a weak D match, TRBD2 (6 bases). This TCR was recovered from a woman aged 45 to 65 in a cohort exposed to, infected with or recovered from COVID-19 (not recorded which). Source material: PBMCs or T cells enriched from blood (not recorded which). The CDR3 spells CAWAGGNTGELFF. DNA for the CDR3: TGTGCCTGGGCCGGGGGGAACACCGGGGAGCTGTTTTTT.